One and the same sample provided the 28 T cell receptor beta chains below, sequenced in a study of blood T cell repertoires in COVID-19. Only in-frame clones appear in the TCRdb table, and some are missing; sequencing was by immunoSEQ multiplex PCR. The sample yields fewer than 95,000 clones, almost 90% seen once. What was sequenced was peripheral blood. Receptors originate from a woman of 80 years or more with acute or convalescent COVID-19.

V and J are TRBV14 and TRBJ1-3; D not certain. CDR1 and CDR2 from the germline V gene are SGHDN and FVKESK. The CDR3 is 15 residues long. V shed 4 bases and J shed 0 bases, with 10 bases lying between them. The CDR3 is CASSPDGGSGNTIYF. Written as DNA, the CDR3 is TGTGCCAGCAGCCCAGACGGAGGCTCTGGAAACACCATATATTTT.

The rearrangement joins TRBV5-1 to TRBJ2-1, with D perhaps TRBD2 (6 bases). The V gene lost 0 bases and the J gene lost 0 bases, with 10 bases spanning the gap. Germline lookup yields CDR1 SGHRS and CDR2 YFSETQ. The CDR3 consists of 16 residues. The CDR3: CASSLGDGSSYNEQFF. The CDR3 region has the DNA TGCGCCAGCAGCTTGGGGGACGGGAGCTCCTACAATGAGCAGTTCTTC.

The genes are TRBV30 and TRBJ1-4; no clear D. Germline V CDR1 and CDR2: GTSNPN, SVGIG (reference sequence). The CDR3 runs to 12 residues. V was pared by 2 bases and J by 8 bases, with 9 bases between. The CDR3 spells CAWSRMGEKLFF. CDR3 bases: TGTGCCTGGAGTAGGATGGGCGAAAAACTGTTTTTT.

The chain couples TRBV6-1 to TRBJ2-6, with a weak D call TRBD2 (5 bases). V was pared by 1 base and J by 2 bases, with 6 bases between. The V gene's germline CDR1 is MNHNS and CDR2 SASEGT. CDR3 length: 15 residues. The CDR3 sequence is CASSEGSAGANVLTF. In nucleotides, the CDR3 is TGTGCCAGCAGTGAAGGTAGCGCTGGGGCCAACGTCCTGACTTTC.

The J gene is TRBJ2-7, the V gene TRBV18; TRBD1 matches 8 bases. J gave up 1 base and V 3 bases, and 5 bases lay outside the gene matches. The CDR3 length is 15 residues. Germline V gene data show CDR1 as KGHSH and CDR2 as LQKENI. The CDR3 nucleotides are TGTGCCAGCTCACCCCAGGGGGCAGGGTCCTACGAGCAGTACTTC. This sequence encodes CASSPQGAGSYEQYF.

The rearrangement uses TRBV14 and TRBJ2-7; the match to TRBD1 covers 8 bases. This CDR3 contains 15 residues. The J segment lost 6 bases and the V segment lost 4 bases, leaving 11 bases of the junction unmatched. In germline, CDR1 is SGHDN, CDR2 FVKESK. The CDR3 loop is CASSLPGQVFAEQYF. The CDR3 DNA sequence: TGTGCCAGCAGCCTACCGGGACAGGTCTTTGCCGAGCAGTACTTC. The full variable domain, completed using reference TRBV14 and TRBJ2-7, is EAGVTQFPSHSVIEKGQTVTLRCDPISGHDNLYWYRRVMGKEIKFLLHFVKESKQDESGMPNNRFLAERTGGTYSTLKVQPAELEDSGVYFCASSLPGQVFAEQYFGPGTRLTVT.

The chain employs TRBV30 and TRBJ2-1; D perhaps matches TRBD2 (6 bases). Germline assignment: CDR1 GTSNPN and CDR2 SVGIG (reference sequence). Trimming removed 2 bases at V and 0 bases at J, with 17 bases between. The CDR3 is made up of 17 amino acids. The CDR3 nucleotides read TGTGCCTGGAGTAACTTAGCGGCCTTTAGCTCCTACAATGAGCAGTTCTTC. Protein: CAWSNLAAFSSYNEQFF. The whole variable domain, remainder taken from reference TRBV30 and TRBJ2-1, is SQTIHQWPATLVQPVGSPLSLECTVEGTSNPNLYWYRQAAGRGLQLLFYSVGIGQISSEVPQNLSASRPQDRQFILSSKKLLLSDSGFYLCAWSNLAAFSSYNEQFFGPGTRLTVL.

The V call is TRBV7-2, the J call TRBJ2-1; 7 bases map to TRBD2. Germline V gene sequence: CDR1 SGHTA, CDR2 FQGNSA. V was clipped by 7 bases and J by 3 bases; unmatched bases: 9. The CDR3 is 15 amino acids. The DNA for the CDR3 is TGTGCCAGCACCCCGACGGGGGGTGTCTACAATGAGCAGTTCTTC. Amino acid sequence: CASTPTGGVYNEQFF.

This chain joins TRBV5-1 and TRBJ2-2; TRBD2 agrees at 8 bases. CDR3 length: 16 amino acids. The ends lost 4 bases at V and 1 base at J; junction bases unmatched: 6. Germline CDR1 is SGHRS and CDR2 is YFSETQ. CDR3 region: CASSPEREKNTGELFF. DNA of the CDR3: TGCGCCAGCAGCCCCGAGCGGGAGAAGAACACCGGGGAGCTGTTTTTT.

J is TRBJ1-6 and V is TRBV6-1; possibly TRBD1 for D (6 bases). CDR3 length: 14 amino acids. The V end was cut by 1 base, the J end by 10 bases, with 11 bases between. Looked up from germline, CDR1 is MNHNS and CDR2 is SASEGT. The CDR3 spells CASSEEGGRSPLHF. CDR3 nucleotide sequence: TGTGCCAGCAGTGAAGAGGGGGGGCGGTCACCCCTCCACTTT.

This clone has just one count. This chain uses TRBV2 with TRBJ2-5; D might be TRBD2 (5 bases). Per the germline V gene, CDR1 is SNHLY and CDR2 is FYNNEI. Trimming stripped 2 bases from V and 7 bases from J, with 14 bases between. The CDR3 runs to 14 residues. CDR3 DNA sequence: TGTGCCAGCAGTGAACGGCAACTAGTGGCGACCCAGTACTTC. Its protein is CASSERQLVATQYF.

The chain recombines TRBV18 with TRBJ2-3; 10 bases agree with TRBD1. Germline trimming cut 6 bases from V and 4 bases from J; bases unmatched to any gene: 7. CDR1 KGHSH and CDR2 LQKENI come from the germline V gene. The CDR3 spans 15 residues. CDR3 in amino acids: CASSSTGGIADTQYF. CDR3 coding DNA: TGTGCCAGCTCCTCGACAGGGGGCATCGCAGATACGCAGTATTTT.

CDR3: CASSLTGVTNTEAFF. For the CDR3, the DNA is TGTGCCAGCAGCTTAACAGGGGTCACGAACACTGAAGCTTTCTTT. This chain connects TRBV7-3 to TRBJ1-1, with a tentative D call TRBD1 (5 bases). The CDR3 runs 15 residues. V lost 0 bases and J 1 base, leaving 9 bases between the germline ends. In germline, CDR1 is SGHTA, CDR2 FQGTGA.

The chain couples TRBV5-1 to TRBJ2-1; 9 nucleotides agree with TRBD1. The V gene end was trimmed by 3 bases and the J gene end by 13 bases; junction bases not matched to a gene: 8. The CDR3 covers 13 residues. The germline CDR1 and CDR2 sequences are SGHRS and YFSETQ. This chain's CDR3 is CASSSGQGGFQFF. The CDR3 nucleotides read TGCGCCAGCAGCTCGGGACAGGGCGGTTTCCAGTTCTTC.

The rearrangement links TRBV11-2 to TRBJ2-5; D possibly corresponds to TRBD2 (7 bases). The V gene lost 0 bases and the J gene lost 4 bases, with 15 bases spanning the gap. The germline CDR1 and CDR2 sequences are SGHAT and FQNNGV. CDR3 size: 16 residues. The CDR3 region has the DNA TGTGCCAGCAGCTTAGATTTCGGGGGGCGGCGAGAGACCCAGTACTTC. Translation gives CASSLDFGGRRETQYF.

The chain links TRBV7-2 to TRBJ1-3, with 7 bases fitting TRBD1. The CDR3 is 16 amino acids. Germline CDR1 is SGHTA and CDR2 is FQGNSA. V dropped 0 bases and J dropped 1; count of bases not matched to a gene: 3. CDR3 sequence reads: CASSLARTGSGNTIYF. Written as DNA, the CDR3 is TGTGCCAGCAGCTTAGCCCGGACAGGATCTGGAAACACCATATATTTT.

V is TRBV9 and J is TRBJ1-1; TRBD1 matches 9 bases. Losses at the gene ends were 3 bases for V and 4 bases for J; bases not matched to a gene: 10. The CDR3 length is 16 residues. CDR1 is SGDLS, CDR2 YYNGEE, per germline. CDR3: CASSAGTGRVGTEAFF. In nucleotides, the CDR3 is TGTGCCAGCAGCGCAGGGACAGGGAGGGTGGGCACTGAAGCTTTCTTT.

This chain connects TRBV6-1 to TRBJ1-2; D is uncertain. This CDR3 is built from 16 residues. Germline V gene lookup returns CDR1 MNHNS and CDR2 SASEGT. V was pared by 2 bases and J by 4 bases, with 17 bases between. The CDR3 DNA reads TGTGCCAGCAGTGAATTTGGTGCCAAGAGCTCCTATGGCTACACCTTC. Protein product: CASSEFGAKSSYGYTF.

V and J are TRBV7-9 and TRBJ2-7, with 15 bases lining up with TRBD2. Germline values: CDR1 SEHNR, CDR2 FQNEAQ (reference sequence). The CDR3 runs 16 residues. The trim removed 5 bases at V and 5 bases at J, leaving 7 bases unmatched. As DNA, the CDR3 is TGTGCCAGCAGCCCTCGGACTAGCGGGAGGGCCAACGAGCAGTACTTC. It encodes CASSPRTSGRANEQYF.

The CDR3 DNA reads TGTGCCAGCAGTAGAGGACAGTTCTCCTATGGCTACACCTTC. Protein: CASSRGQFSYGYTF. The V call is TRBV7-2, the J call TRBJ1-2, with D tentatively TRBD1 (6 bases). Per the germline V gene, CDR1 is SGHTA and CDR2 is FQGNSA. Trimming removed 6 bases from V and 4 bases from J, with 15 bases in between. The CDR3 contains 14 residues.

In DNA, the CDR3 is TGTGCCAGTAGTATAGATGGAGGGGGCCACTCTAACTATGGCTACACCTTC. It codes for CASSIDGGGHSNYGYTF. The V gene is TRBV19, the J gene TRBJ1-2, with TRBD1 identical over 7 bases. The junction had 7 bases not matched to a gene; V was cut back by 0 bases and J by 0 bases. The germline CDR1 and CDR2 sequences are LNHDA and SQIVND (reference sequence). This CDR3 contains 17 residues.

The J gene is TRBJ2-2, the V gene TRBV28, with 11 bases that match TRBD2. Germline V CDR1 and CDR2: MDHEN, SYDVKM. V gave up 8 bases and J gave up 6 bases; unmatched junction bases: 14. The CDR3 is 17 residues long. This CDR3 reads CASPLLTSGGWSGELFF. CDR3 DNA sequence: TGTGCCAGCCCCCTACTCACTAGCGGGGGCTGGTCCGGGGAGCTGTTTTTT.

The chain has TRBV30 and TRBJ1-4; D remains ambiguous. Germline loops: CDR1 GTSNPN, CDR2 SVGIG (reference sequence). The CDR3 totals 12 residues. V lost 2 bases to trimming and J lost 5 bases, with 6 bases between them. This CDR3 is CAWSPENEKLFF. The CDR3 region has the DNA TGTGCCTGGAGTCCGGAGAATGAAAAACTGTTTTTT.

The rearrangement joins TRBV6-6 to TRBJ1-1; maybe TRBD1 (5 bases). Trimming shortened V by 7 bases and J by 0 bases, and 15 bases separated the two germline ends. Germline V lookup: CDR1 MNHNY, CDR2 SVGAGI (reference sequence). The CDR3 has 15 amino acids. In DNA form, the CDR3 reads TGTGCCAGCAATCTCGGGGGGGTAATGAACACTGAAGCTTTCTTT. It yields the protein CASNLGGVMNTEAFF.

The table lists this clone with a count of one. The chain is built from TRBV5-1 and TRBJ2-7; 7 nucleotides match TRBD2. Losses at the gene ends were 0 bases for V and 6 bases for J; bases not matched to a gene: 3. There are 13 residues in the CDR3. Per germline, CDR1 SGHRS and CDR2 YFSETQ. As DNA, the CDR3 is TGCGCCAGCAGCTTGGTGGGAGGGTTCGAGCAGTACTTC. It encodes CASSLVGGFEQYF.

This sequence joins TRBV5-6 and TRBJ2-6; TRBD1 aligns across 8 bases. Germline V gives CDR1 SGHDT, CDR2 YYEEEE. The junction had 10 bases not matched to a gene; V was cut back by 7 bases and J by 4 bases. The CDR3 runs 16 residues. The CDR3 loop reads CASYLRTGNGANVLTF. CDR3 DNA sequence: TGTGCCAGCTATTTAAGGACAGGGAACGGGGCCAACGTCCTGACTTTC.

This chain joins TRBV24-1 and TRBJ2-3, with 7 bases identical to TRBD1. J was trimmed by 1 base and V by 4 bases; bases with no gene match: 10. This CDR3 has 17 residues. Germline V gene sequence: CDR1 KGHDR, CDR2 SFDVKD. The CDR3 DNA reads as TGTGCCACCAGTGACCGAAGACAGGGAACCGGCACAGATACGCAGTATTTT. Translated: CATSDRRQGTGTDTQYF.

The chain's CDR3 is CASKRQGTNYGYTF. In DNA form, the CDR3 reads TGTGCCAGCAAACGACAGGGTACTAACTATGGCTACACCTTC. The chain couples TRBV6-5 to TRBJ1-2; 7 nucleotides match TRBD1. The trim removed 7 bases at V and 0 bases at J, leaving 5 bases unmatched. CDR1 MNHEY and CDR2 SVGAGI come from the germline V gene. CDR3 length: 14 residues.